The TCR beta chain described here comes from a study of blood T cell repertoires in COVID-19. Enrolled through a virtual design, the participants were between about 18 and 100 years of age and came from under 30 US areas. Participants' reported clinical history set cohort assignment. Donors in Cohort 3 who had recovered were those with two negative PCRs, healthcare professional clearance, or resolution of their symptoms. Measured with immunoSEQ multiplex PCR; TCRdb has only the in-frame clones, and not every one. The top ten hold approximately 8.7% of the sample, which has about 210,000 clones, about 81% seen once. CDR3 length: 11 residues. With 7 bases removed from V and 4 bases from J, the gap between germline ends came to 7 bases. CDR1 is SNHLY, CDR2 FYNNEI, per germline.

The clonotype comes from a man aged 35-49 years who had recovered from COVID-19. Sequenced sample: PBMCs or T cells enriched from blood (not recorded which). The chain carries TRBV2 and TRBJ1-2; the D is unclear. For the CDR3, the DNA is TGTGCCAGCACCGCGGTCTATGGCTACACCTTC. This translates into CASTAVYGYTF.